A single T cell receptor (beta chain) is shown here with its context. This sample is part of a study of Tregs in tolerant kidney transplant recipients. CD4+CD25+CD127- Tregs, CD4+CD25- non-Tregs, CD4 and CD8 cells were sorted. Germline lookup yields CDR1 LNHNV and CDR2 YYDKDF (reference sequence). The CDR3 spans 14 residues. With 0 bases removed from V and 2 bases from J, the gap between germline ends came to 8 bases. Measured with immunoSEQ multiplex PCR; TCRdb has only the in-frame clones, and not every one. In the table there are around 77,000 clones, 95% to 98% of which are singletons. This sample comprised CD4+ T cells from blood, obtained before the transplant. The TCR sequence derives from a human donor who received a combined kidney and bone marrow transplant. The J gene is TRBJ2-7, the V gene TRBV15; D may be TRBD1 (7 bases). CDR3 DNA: TGTGCCACCAGCAGAGACAGGGGGGCCTACGAGCAGTACTTC. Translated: CATSRDRGAYEQYF. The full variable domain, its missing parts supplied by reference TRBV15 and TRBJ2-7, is DAMVIQNPRYQVTQFGKPVTLSCSQTLNHNVMYWYQQKSSQAPKLLFHYYDKDFNNEADTPDNFQSRRPNTSFCFLDIRSPGLGDTAMYLCATSRDRGAYEQYFGPGTRLTVT.